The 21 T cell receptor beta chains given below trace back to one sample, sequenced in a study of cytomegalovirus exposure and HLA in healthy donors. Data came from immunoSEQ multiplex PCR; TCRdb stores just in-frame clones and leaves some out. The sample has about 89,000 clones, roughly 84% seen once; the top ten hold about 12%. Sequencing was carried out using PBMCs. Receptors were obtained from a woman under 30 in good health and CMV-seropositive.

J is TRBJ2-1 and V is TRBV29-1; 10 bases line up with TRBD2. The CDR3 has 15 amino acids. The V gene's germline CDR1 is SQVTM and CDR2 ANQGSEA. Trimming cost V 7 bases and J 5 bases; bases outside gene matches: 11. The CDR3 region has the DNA TGCAGCGCGGTCGGTAGCGGGGGGCAACACAATGAGCAGTTCTTC. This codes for CSAVGSGGQHNEQFF.

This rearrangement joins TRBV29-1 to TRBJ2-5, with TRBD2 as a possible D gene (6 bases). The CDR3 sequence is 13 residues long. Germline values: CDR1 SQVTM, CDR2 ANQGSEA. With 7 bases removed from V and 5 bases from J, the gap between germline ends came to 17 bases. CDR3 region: CSGGTGALETQYF. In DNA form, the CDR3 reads TGCAGCGGGGGGACGGGAGCGTTGGAGACCCAGTACTTC. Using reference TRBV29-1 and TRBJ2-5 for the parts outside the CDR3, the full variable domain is SAVISQKPSRDICQRGTSLTIQCQVDSQVTMMFWYRQQPGQSLTLIATANQGSEATYESGFVIDKFPISRPNLTFSTLTVSNMSPEDSSIYLCSGGTGALETQYFGPGTRLLVL.

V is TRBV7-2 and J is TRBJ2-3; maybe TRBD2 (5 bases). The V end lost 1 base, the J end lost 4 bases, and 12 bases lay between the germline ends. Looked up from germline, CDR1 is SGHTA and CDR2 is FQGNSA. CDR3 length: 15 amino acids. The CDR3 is CASSLGAGGADTQYF. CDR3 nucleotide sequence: TGTGCCAGCAGCTTAGGTGCGGGCGGCGCAGATACGCAGTATTTT. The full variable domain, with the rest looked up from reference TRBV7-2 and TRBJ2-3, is GAGVSQSPSNKVTEKGKDVELRCDPISGHTALYWYRQSLGQGLEFLIYFQGNSAPDKSGLPSDRFSAERTGGSVSTLTIQRTQQEDSAVYLCASSLGAGGADTQYFGPGTRLTVL.

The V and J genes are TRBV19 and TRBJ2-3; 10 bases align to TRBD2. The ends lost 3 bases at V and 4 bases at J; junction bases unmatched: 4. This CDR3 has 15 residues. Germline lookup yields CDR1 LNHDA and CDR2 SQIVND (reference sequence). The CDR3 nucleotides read TGTGCCAGTAGTATGGCGAGCGGGGGGGCAGATACGCAGTATTTT. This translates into CASSMASGGADTQYF.

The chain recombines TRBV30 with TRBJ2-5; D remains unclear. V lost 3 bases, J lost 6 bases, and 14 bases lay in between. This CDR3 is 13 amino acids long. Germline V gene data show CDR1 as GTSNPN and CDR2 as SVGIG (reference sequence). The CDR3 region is CAWSVDLIQTQYF. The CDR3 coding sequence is TGTGCCTGGAGCGTAGACTTAATACAGACCCAGTACTTC.

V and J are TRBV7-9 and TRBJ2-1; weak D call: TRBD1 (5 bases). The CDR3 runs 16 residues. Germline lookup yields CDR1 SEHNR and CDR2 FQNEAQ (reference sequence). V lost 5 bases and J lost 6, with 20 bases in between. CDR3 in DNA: TGTGCCAGCAGCCTCATGGGGCCGGTGGGGTCCAATGAGCAGTTCTTC. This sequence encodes CASSLMGPVGSNEQFF.

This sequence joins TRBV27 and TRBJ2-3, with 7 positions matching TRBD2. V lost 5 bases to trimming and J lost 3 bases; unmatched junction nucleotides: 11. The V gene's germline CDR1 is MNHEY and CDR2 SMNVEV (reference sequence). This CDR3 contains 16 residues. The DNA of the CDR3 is TGTGCCAGCAGTCTCCCCCGGGACGGGGGGACAGATACGCAGTATTTT. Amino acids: CASSLPRDGGTDTQYF.

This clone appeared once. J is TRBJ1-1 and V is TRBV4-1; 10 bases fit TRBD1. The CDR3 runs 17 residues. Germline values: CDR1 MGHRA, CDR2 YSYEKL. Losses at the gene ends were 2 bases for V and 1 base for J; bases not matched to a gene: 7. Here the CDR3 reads CASSQSGTGEPNTEAFF. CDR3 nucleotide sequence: TGCGCCAGCAGCCAAAGTGGGACAGGGGAACCGAACACTGAAGCTTTCTTT.

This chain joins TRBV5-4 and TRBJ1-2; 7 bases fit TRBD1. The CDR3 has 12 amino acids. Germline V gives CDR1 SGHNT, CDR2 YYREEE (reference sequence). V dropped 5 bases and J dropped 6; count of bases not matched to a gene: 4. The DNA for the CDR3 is TGTGCCAGCAGTTACGGACAGGATGGCTACACCTTC. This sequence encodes CASSYGQDGYTF.

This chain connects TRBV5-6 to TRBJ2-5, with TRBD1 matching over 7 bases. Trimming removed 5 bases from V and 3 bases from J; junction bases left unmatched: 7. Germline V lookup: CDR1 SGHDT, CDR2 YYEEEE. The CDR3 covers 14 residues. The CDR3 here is CASSWRQGKETQYF. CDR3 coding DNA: TGTGCCAGCAGTTGGAGACAGGGAAAAGAGACCCAGTACTTC.

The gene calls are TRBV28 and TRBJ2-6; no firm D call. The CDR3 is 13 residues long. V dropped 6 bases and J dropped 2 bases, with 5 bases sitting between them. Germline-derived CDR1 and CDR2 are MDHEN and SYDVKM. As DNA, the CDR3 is TGTGCCAGCAGGTCTCCTGGGGCCAACGTCCTGACTTTC. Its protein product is CASRSPGANVLTF.

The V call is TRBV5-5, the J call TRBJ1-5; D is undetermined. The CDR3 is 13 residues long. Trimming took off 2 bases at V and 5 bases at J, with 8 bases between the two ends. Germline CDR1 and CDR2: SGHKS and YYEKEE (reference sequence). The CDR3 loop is CASSFQEDQPQHF. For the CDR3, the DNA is TGTGCCAGCAGCTTTCAGGAGGATCAGCCCCAGCATTTT. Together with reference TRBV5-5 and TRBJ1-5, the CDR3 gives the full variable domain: DAGVTQSPTHLIKTRGQQVTLRCSPISGHKSVSWYQQVLGQGPQFIFQYYEKEERGRGNFPDRFSARQFPNYSSELNVNALLLGDSALYLCASSFQEDQPQHFGDGTRLSIL.

Written as DNA, the CDR3 is TGTGCCAGCAGCCCGCCTTTTCCGGGTCATGGAGAGACCCAGTACTTC. This gives the protein CASSPPFPGHGETQYF. V gene TRBV11-2 combines with J gene TRBJ2-5, with no clear D. V was shortened by 5 bases and J by 4 bases, with 20 bases between the two germline ends. The length of the CDR3 is 16 residues. CDR1 and CDR2 (germline): SGHAT, FQNNGV.

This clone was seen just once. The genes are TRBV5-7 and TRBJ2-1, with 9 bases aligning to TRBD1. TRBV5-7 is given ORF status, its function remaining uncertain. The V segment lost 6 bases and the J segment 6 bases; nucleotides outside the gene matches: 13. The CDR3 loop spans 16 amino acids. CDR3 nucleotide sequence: TGTGCCAGCACCTCAAAACTTTGGGACAGGGTCAATGAGCAGTTCTTC. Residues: CASTSKLWDRVNEQFF.

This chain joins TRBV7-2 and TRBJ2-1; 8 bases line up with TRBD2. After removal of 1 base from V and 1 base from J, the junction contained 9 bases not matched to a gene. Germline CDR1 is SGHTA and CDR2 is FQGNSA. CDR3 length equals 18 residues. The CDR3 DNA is TGTGCCAGCAGCTTAGTGGGCGGGGGGACCCCTTCCTACAATGAGCAGTTCTTC. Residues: CASSLVGGGTPSYNEQFF.

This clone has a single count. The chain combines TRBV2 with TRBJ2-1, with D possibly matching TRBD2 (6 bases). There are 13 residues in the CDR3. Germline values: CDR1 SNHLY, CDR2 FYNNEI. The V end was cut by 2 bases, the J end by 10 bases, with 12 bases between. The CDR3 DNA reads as TGTGCCAGCAGTGAAACGGGGGAAGGGGAGCAGTTCTTC. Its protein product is CASSETGEGEQFF.

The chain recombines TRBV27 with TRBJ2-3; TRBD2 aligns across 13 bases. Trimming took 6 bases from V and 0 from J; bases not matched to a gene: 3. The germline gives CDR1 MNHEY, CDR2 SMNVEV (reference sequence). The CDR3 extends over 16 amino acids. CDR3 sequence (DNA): TGTGCCAGCAGCAGGGGACTAGCGGGGAGCACAGATACGCAGTATTTT. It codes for CASSRGLAGSTDTQYF.

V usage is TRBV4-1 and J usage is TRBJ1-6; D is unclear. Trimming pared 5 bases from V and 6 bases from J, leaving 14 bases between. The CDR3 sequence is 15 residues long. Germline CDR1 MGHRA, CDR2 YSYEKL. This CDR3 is CASSSWTEPNSPLHF. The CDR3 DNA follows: TGCGCCAGCAGCTCCTGGACTGAACCTAATTCACCCCTCCACTTT.

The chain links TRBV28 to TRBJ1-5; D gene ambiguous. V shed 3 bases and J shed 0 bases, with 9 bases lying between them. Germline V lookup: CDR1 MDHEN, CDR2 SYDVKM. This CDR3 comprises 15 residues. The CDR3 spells CASSLPEHSNQPQHF. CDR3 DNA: TGTGCCAGCAGTTTGCCCGAACATAGCAATCAGCCCCAGCATTTT.

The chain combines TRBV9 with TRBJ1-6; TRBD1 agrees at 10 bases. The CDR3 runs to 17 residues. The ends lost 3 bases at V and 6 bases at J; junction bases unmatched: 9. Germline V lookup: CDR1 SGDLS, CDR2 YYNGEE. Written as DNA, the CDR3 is TGTGCCAGCAGCGCCCGACAGGGGGCCGACCGTAATTCACCCCTCCACTTT. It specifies CASSARQGADRNSPLHF.

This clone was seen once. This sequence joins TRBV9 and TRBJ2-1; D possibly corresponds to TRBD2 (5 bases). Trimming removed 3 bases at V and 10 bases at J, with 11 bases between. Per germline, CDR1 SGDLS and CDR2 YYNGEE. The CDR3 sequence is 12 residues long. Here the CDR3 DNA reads TGTGCCAGCAGCGCGTCTAGCAACGAGCAGTTCTTC. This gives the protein CASSASSNEQFF.